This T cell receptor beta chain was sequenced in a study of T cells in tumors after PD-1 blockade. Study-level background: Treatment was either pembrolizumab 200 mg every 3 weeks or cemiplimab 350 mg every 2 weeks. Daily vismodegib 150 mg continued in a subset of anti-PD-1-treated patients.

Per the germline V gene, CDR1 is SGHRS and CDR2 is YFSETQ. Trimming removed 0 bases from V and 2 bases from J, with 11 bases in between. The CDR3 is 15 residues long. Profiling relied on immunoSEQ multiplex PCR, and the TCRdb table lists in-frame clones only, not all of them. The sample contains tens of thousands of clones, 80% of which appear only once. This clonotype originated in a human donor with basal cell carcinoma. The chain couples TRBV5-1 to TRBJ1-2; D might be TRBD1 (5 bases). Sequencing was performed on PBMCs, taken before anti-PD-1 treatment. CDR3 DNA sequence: TGCGCCAGCAGCTTGGCGGGCAGGGCAAACTATGGCTACACCTTC. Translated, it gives CASSLAGRANYGYTF.